This entry describes one TCR beta chain. The CDR3 has 15 residues. CDR1 is MDHEN, CDR2 SYDVKM, per germline. After removal of 4 bases from V and 4 bases from J, the junction contained 6 bases not matched to a gene. These data belong to a study of radiation and T cells in renal cell carcinoma. Study-level information: Nephrectomy followed 15 Gy stereotactic body radiation by 4 weeks.

The time point denotes: blood 2 weeks post-SBRT. As to treatment: 15 Gy SBRT to primary tumor, nephrectomy 4 weeks later. Serial blood draws occurred at baseline and 2 and 4 weeks post-SBRT. This renal cell carcinoma was of the clear cell type. The method was immunoSEQ multiplex PCR; TCRdb's version includes in-frame clones alone and lacks a portion of them. This table has about 130,000 clones, about 81% appearing once. The source is a woman aged 55-75 years with renal cell carcinoma. This chain links TRBV28 with TRBJ1-5; 8 bases align to TRBD1. The material was blood, obtained from a patient whose treatment included radiotherapy and nephrectomy. In DNA, the CDR3 is TGTGCCAGCAGTTCCCAGACAGGGGAAAATCAGCCCCAGCATTTT. It yields the protein CASSSQTGENQPQHF.